The clone carrying this TCR beta chain was seen only a few times. Its antigen is still unknown. 13 Jbeta primers and 60 Vbeta primers were used for the PCR. The protocol was immunoSEQ multiplex PCR, while the TCRdb copy is restricted to in-frame clones and leaves out a portion. The table records about 110,000 clones, over 60% of them present only once. This sample stems from a study of cytomegalovirus exposure and HLA in healthy donors. Study results and limitations: In a later analysis, the majority of CMV-associated beta chains seemingly showed HLA restriction. According to a later analysis, donors in an Asian-associated ancestry cluster reportedly had fewer N-insertions than the approximately 620-donor mean. Later analysis revealed greater clonal expansion in HLA-associated TCR beta chains than in equally common others.

Germline lookup yields CDR1 MNHEY and CDR2 SVGAGI. V lost 2 bases and J 5 bases, leaving 15 bases between the germline ends. The CDR3 spans 15 residues. J is TRBJ1-1 and V is TRBV6-5, with D tentatively TRBD1 (5 bases). Sequenced material: PBMCs. The receptor comes from a male donor in good health and CMV-seronegative. The CDR3 DNA follows: TGTGCCAGCAGTTACCAGGGTTCGGGTGGAACTGAAGCTTTCTTT. This translates into CASSYQGSGGTEAFF.